Below, one T cell receptor (beta chain) is given with its context. The antigen it recognizes is unknown. Nothing much larger sits one base from this clone, and base qualities are not available. These reads were obtained on an Illumina HiSeq 2500. Quantitative 5'-RACE with molecular barcodes was used to prepare TCR beta libraries. The paper's processing steps were these. A new computational method based on a probabilistic model of VDJ rearrangement was used to identify disease-linked TCR variants. TCRdb took the public reads, trimmed them with fastp at Q25, ran MiXCR for clone calling and kept in-frame beta chains. Identical CDR3 proteins give one entry, which carries the most common genes and DNA. Here the V and J calls rest on TCRdb's processing, not on the authors' analysis. In all, the sample holds 450,000 or so distinct CDR3 sequences, and more than 25% of those were seen once. Clones ranked in the top ten supply 0.89% of the sample.

This sample was taken from a study of CD8 T cells in ankylosing spondylitis (dated by TCRdb to the late 2010s). As for the study more broadly: The study set out to find disease-linked TCR variants by profiling T cell receptor beta repertoires in ankylosing spondylitis patients and healthy donors. Peripheral blood was sampled, and synovial fluid was also collected from ankylosing spondylitis patients. The whole study cohort included under 140 healthy donors and around 24 ankylosing spondylitis patients.

The CDR3 covers 19 residues, taking in both the cysteine and the phenylalanine. Only the CDR3 DNA stays, 57 bases, in frame from base 1. V is trimmed back by 3 bases and J by 6 bases, and the junction contains 15 bases that no gene match accounts for. CDR1 and CDR2, looked up from the germline V gene, are SGHAT and FQNNGV. The paper as a whole reports these results and caveats: Some motif variants were previously reported in synovial fluid and blood of reactive arthritis patients, suggesting common disease-initiation mechanisms. The disease-linked clones had a CD8+ phenotype and were found at relatively low frequencies in peripheral blood. The disease-linked clones were reported as significantly enriched in matched synovial fluid samples from ankylosing spondylitis patients. A TCR beta motif of about 8 highly homologous amino acid variants appeared characteristic of blood from ankylosing spondylitis patients.

The specimen sequenced was blood, either unsorted or a sorted T cell fraction (not recorded which). Recombination linked TRBV11-2 to TRBJ2-3, with 13 junctional bases fitting TRBD2. This sequence originates from a male donor with ankylosing spondylitis. The nucleotide sequence reads as follows: TGTGCCAGCAGCTTCGACCTCCTAGGACTAGCGGGAGACGGGGATACGCAGTATTTT. Its amino acids are CASSFDLLGLAGDGDTQYF.